This is a list of T cell receptor beta chains from one sample in a study of CD8 T cells in Susac syndrome. TCRdb ran MiXCR on the immunoSEQ multiplex PCR reads and lists one entry per CDR3 protein. The sample shows about 290,000 distinct CDR3 sequences, 65% to 90% of them seen only once. The sequenced sample consisted of CD8+ T cells from PBMCs. The receptors come from a human donor with multiple sclerosis. Each CDR3 is given with its conserved first and last residue. Fields, in order: V gene, clone size, D gene, J gene, CDR3 protein, CDR3 DNA. The D gene is left open where the match is weak. Clone size is stated in some rows and not others, as once, few, many or a class when expanded.

V: TRBV6-1
size: NA
D: TRBD1
J: TRBJ2-7
CDR3: CASSDLTGVSYEQYF
DNA: TGTGCCAGCAGTGACTTGACAGGGGTGTCCTACGAGCAGTACTTC

V: TRBV24-1
size: NA
D: TRBD1
J: TRBJ1-2
CDR3: CATSDSTGGYPYGYTF
DNA: TGTGCCACCAGTGATTCGACAGGGGGCTACCCCTATGGCTACACCTTC

V: TRBV19
size: NA
D: NA
J: TRBJ2-3
CDR3: CASREGLADTQYF
DNA: TGTGCCAGCAGAGAAGGGCTTGCAGATACGCAGTATTTT

V: TRBV6-1
size: few
D: TRBD2
J: TRBJ2-2
CDR3: CASWTSGYTGELFF
DNA: TGTGCCAGCTGGACTAGCGGATACACCGGGGAGCTGTTTTTT

V: TRBV4-3
size: NA
D: TRBD2
J: TRBJ2-7
CDR3: CASSQDLPASGREEQYF
DNA: TGCGCCAGCAGCCAAGATCTCCCTGCTAGCGGGAGAGAGGAGCAGTACTTC

V: TRBV27
size: NA
D: NA
J: TRBJ2-7
CDR3: CASRPTVLATYYEQYF
DNA: TGTGCCAGCAGGCCGACAGTGCTAGCCACTTACTACGAGCAGTACTTC

V: TRBV18
size: NA
D: TRBD2
J: TRBJ2-5
CDR3: CASSPGTSRNPQETQYF
DNA: TGTGCCAGCTCACCAGGGACTAGCAGGAATCCTCAAGAGACCCAGTACTTC

V: TRBV27
size: NA
D: NA
J: TRBJ1-1
CDR3: CATRDGTEAFF
DNA: TGTGCCACCAGGGACGGCACTGAAGCTTTCTTT

V: TRBV4-1
size: NA
D: TRBD1
J: TRBJ2-3
CDR3: CASKGDRQGADTQYF
DNA: TGCGCCAGCAAGGGGGACCGACAGGGGGCAGATACGCAGTATTTT

V: TRBV5-4
size: NA
D: TRBD2
J: TRBJ2-5
CDR3: CASSLGEASGRIRGETQYF
DNA: TGTGCCAGCAGCTTGGGGGAGGCTAGCGGGAGGATCCGGGGAGAGACCCAGTACTTC

V: TRBV4-1
size: few
D: NA
J: TRBJ2-1
CDR3: CASSHPGWGEQFF
DNA: TGCGCCAGCAGCCATCCCGGATGGGGGGAGCAGTTCTTC

V: TRBV7-3
size: NA
D: NA
J: TRBJ2-5
CDR3: CASSLVGLSGETQYF
DNA: TGTGCCAGCAGCTTAGTAGGTCTGAGTGGGGAGACCCAGTACTTC

V: TRBV28
size: NA
D: NA
J: TRBJ2-5
CDR3: CASSLSSGQETQYF
DNA: TGTGCCAGCAGTTTGAGTAGCGGTCAAGAGACCCAGTACTTC

V: TRBV30
size: few
D: NA
J: TRBJ2-6
CDR3: CAWSQGAGANVLTF
DNA: TGTGCCTGGAGCCAGGGCGCAGGGGCCAACGTCCTGACTTTC

V: TRBV4-3
size: NA
D: NA
J: TRBJ2-7
CDR3: CASSQDLREQYF
DNA: TGCGCCAGCAGCCAAGATCTGAGGGAGCAGTACTTC

V: TRBV3-1
size: NA
D: NA
J: TRBJ2-2
CDR3: CASSQGPPDFTGELFF
DNA: TGTGCCAGCAGCCAAGGCCCCCCTGATTTCACCGGGGAGCTGTTTTTT

V: TRBV7-9
size: NA
D: TRBD2
J: TRBJ2-1
CDR3: CASRTTGLAGGPRQFF
DNA: TGTGCCAGCAGGACTACGGGACTAGCGGGAGGGCCACGGCAGTTCTTC

V: TRBV7-2
size: NA
D: NA
J: TRBJ2-6
CDR3: CARGAPRANVLTF
DNA: TGTGCCAGGGGCGCCCCCCGGGCCAACGTCCTGACTTTC

V: TRBV6-5
size: NA
D: NA
J: TRBJ1-1
CDR3: CASRQLMNTEAFF
DNA: TGTGCCAGCAGGCAGCTCATGAACACTGAAGCTTTCTTT

V: TRBV4-1
size: few
D: TRBD2
J: TRBJ2-7
CDR3: CASSQSWRGGVYEQYF
DNA: TGCGCCAGCAGCCAAAGCTGGCGGGGGGGAGTCTACGAGCAGTACTTC

V: TRBV4-3
size: NA
D: TRBD2
J: TRBJ2-3
CDR3: CASSRLRLAGHTDTQYF
DNA: TGCGCCAGCAGCCGACTCCGACTAGCGGGGCACACAGATACGCAGTATTTT

V: TRBV6-5
size: NA
D: TRBD1
J: TRBJ2-2
CDR3: CATGRDSRTGELFF
DNA: TGTGCCACCGGCCGGGACAGCCGAACCGGGGAGCTGTTTTTT

V: TRBV4-3
size: few
D: TRBD2
J: TRBJ2-7
CDR3: CASSQESASGRYEQYF
DNA: TGCGCCAGCAGCCAAGAATCGGCTAGCGGGAGATACGAGCAGTACTTC

V: TRBV28
size: NA
D: NA
J: TRBJ1-1
CDR3: CASSSQRTHQVEAFF
DNA: TGTGCCAGCAGTTCTCAGCGTACCCACCAGGTTGAAGCTTTCTTT

V: TRBV28
size: NA
D: NA
J: TRBJ2-1
CDR3: CASSLEAGGVNEQFF
DNA: TGTGCCAGCAGTTTAGAGGCAGGGGGGGTGAATGAGCAGTTCTTC

V: TRBV5-1
size: few
D: NA
J: TRBJ2-7
CDR3: CASSFPNREEWVGQAYEQYF
DNA: TGCGCCAGCAGCTTTCCAAACAGGGAGGAATGGGTGGGCCAAGCCTACGAGCAGTACTTC

V: TRBV27
size: NA
D: NA
J: TRBJ2-3
CDR3: CASSLSSGALFTDTQYF
DNA: TGTGCCAGCAGTTTATCTTCGGGGGCCCTCTTCACAGATACGCAGTATTTT

V: TRBV12-3/TRBV12-4
size: NA
D: NA
J: TRBJ2-5
CDR3: CASSLFGGCETQYF
DNA: TGTGCCAGCAGTTTATTTGGGGGGTGTGAGACCCAGTACTTC

V: TRBV9
size: NA
D: TRBD1
J: TRBJ1-4
CDR3: CASSITGGGNEKLFF
DNA: TGTGCCAGCAGCATCACAGGGGGCGGGAATGAAAAACTGTTTTTT

V: TRBV7-9
size: NA
D: NA
J: TRBJ1-3
CDR3: CASSFADALNTIYF
DNA: TGTGCCAGCAGCTTCGCGGACGCCCTAAACACCATATATTTT

V: TRBV24-1
size: NA
D: NA
J: TRBJ2-5
CDR3: CATSLAGTDRGLTETQYF
DNA: TGTGCCACCAGCCTGGCGGGGACCGATCGGGGGTTAACGGAGACCCAGTACTTC

V: TRBV4-3
size: NA
D: NA
J: TRBJ2-7
CDR3: CASSQDRTTRNEQYF
DNA: TGCGCCAGCAGCCAAGATCGAACGACCCGGAACGAGCAGTACTTC

V: TRBV11-2
size: NA
D: TRBD1
J: TRBJ1-1
CDR3: CASAWTGMNTEAFF
DNA: TGTGCCAGCGCTTGGACAGGGATGAACACTGAAGCTTTCTTT

V: TRBV5-1
size: few
D: NA
J: TRBJ2-7
CDR3: CASSLAWGGTSYEQYF
DNA: TGCGCCAGCAGCTTGGCCTGGGGTGGAACGAGCTACGAGCAGTACTTC

V: TRBV29-1
size: NA
D: NA
J: TRBJ2-5
CDR3: CSVYPVSWETQYF
DNA: TGCAGCGTTTATCCCGTCTCCTGGGAGACCCAGTACTTC

V: TRBV25-1
size: once
D: TRBD2
J: TRBJ2-3
CDR3: CASSEYIERGTTDTQYF
DNA: TGTGCCAGCAGTGAATATATCGAGCGGGGGACCACAGATACGCAGTATTTT

V: TRBV30
size: NA
D: TRBD1
J: TRBJ2-7
CDR3: CAWTGGTGGANTYEQYF
DNA: TGTGCCTGGACGGGAGGGACAGGGGGCGCGAATACCTACGAGCAGTACTTC